These 19 T cell receptor beta chains came from one sample sequenced in a study of cytomegalovirus exposure and HLA in healthy donors. Profiling relied on immunoSEQ multiplex PCR, and the TCRdb table lists in-frame clones only, not all of them. Here the sample spans over 70,000 clones, 94% being singletons. The source material was PBMCs. The receptors stem from a woman in her late teens or twenties in good health and CMV-seronegative.

V usage is TRBV28 and J usage is TRBJ1-2; weak D call: TRBD1 (5 bases). The CDR3 is made up of 13 amino acids. Germline CDR1 and CDR2: MDHEN and SYDVKM. V lost 8 bases to trimming and J lost 4 bases, with 14 bases between them. In nucleotides, the CDR3 is TGTGCCAGCGACTCGGGGGTCCCCTATGGCTACACCTTC. The encoded protein is CASDSGVPYGYTF.

This clone was recorded only once. The chain uses TRBV28 and TRBJ2-2; 9 bases agree with TRBD1. After removal of 2 bases from V and 2 bases from J, the junction contained 9 bases not matched to a gene. Germline values: CDR1 MDHEN, CDR2 SYDVKM. The CDR3 contains 18 residues. The CDR3 reads CASSLLLSDRGNTGELFF. The CDR3, as DNA: TGTGCCAGCAGTTTACTTCTTTCGGACAGGGGAAACACCGGGGAGCTGTTTTTT.

This chain uses TRBV5-6 with TRBJ1-2, with 9 positions matching TRBD1. The CDR3 has 12 amino acids. Losses at the gene ends were 0 bases for V and 10 bases for J; bases not matched to a gene: 1. Germline V CDR1 and CDR2: SGHDT, YYEEEE. The CDR3 spells CASSLGQGDYTF. CDR3 bases: TGTGCCAGCAGCTTGGGACAGGGGGACTACACCTTC.

The chain employs TRBV7-3 and TRBJ1-1; TRBD1 aligns across 10 bases. This CDR3 region has 15 residues. Trimming removed 2 bases from V and 4 bases from J; junction bases left unmatched: 4. Germline lookup yields CDR1 SGHTA and CDR2 FQGTGA. The chain's CDR3 is CASSLATGGVTEAFF. CDR3 bases: TGTGCCAGCAGCTTAGCGACAGGGGGCGTCACTGAAGCTTTCTTT.

The chain uses TRBV29-1 and TRBJ2-1; maybe TRBD2 (5 bases). Looked up from germline, CDR1 is SQVTM and CDR2 is ANQGSEA. The CDR3 runs to 14 residues. The germline V and J ends were trimmed by 1 base and 3 bases, with 10 bases remaining between them. The chain's CDR3 is CSVEGTWGYNEQFF. CDR3 DNA: TGCAGCGTTGAAGGGACTTGGGGCTACAATGAGCAGTTCTTC.

In DNA form, the CDR3 reads TGTGCCAGCAGTTTATCAGCTGGGGCCACAGATACGCAGTATTTT. Translated, it gives CASSLSAGATDTQYF. The J gene is TRBJ2-3, the V gene TRBV28, with D perhaps TRBD1 (5 bases). The germline V gene encodes CDR1 MDHEN and CDR2 SYDVKM. The V and J ends lost 1 base and 2 bases respectively, with 10 bases between them. The CDR3 runs 15 residues.

This chain joins TRBV7-2 and TRBJ2-2; tentatively, D is TRBD1 (5 bases). This CDR3 comprises 15 residues. V was clipped by 2 bases and J by 5 bases, with 12 bases between them. Germline CDR1 SGHTA, CDR2 FQGNSA. The CDR3 sequence: CASSLIQGWTGELFF. The CDR3 nucleotides are TGTGCCAGCAGCTTAATCCAGGGCTGGACCGGGGAGCTGTTTTTT.

The chain uses TRBV5-4 and TRBJ1-1, with TRBD1 identical over 10 bases. The CDR3 is 16 amino acids. V lost 0 bases, J lost 7 bases, and 9 bases stayed unmatched. Germline loops: CDR1 SGHNT, CDR2 YYREEE (reference sequence). The CDR3 DNA sequence: TGTGCCAGCAGCTTGGACTTGATGGACAGGGGGGGTGAAGCTTTCTTT. Protein sequence: CASSLDLMDRGGEAFF.

The chain couples TRBV5-5 to TRBJ1-1, with a weak D call TRBD1 (5 bases). Trimming took 2 bases from V and 3 from J, leaving 11 bases between them. This CDR3 is built from 14 residues. Germline V gives CDR1 SGHKS, CDR2 YYEKEE (reference sequence). CDR3 region: CASSFAGEDTEAFF. In DNA, the CDR3 is TGTGCCAGCAGCTTTGCGGGGGAGGACACTGAAGCTTTCTTT.

This chain uses TRBV9 with TRBJ1-4, with unresolved D. The CDR3 has 16 amino acids. V was trimmed by 0 bases and J by 0 bases, leaving 9 bases between them. Germline loops: CDR1 SGDLS, CDR2 YYNGEE. The DNA for the CDR3 is TGTGCCAGCAGCGTAGCTCCGACTGCAACTAATGAAAAACTGTTTTTT. It yields the protein CASSVAPTATNEKLFF.

This clone was recorded a few times. In the same sample, other DNA sequences code for this CDR3. V gene TRBV30 combines with J gene TRBJ2-2; possibly TRBD1 for D (6 bases). Germline CDR1 is GTSNPN and CDR2 is SVGIG (reference sequence). The CDR3 loop spans 12 amino acids. Deletions cut 4 bases from V and 7 bases from J, with 10 bases between. The CDR3 DNA sequence: TGTGCCTGGACCAGGGGACACGGGGAGCTGTTTTTT. This gives the protein CAWTRGHGELFF.

This chain connects TRBV4-1 to TRBJ1-3; D is uncertain. This CDR3 has 14 residues. V lost 4 bases and J lost 7, with 14 bases in between. The germline V gene has CDR1 MGHRA and CDR2 YSYEKL. CDR3: CASSLDPGGNTIYF. CDR3 coding DNA: TGCGCCAGCAGCCTGGACCCAGGCGGGAACACCATATATTTT.

This chain joins TRBV5-6 and TRBJ2-7; D possibly corresponds to TRBD2 (6 bases). V lost 3 bases, J lost 0 bases, and 16 bases lay in between. There are 16 residues in the CDR3. Germline-derived CDR1 and CDR2 are SGHDT and YYEEEE. CDR3 DNA: TGTGCCAGCAGCTCCGACGGGGGTGATCCCTCCTACGAGCAGTACTTC. Translated: CASSSDGGDPSYEQYF. Filled out from reference TRBV5-6 and TRBJ2-7, the complete variable domain reads DAGVTQSPTHLIKTRGQQVTLRCSPKSGHDTVSWYQQALGQGPQFIFQYYEEEERQRGNFPDRFSGHQFPNYSSELNVNALLLGDSALYLCASSSDGGDPSYEQYFGPGTRLTVT.

This chain joins TRBV6-5 and TRBJ1-1, with D maybe TRBD1 (5 bases). Germline assignment: CDR1 MNHEY and CDR2 SVGAGI. The V end was cut by 5 bases, the J end by 4 bases, with 11 bases between. This CDR3 comprises 13 residues. The CDR3 nucleotides read TGTGCCAGCAGTACCAGGGAGGGCACTGAAGCTTTCTTT. As protein: CASSTREGTEAFF.

This rearrangement joins TRBV19 to TRBJ1-3; perhaps TRBD1 as D (5 bases). Per germline, CDR1 LNHDA and CDR2 SQIVND (reference sequence). Between the trimmed V and J ends, which lost 2 bases and 0 bases, there was a span of 11 bases. This CDR3 has 16 amino acids. Here the CDR3 reads CASSIQGKFSGNTIYF. CDR3 DNA: TGTGCCAGTAGTATACAGGGAAAATTCTCTGGAAACACCATATATTTT.

The J gene is TRBJ1-3, the V gene TRBV19; D not resolved. Germline CDR1 and CDR2: LNHDA and SQIVND (reference sequence). The CDR3 runs to 14 residues. With 3 bases removed from V and 0 bases from J, the gap between germline ends came to 6 bases. The CDR3 DNA reads TGTGCCAGTAGTATTGGGAGCTCTGGAAACACCATATATTTT. This translates into CASSIGSSGNTIYF.

V is TRBV6-5 and J is TRBJ1-5, with 10 bases that match TRBD1. The CDR3 sequence is 15 residues long. CDR1 is MNHEY, CDR2 SVGAGI, per germline. Trimming cost V 5 bases and J 6 bases; bases outside gene matches: 7. For the CDR3, the DNA is TGTGCCAGCAGTCCCGGGACAGGGGTTAGTCAGCCCCAGCATTTT. It yields the protein CASSPGTGVSQPQHF.

The chain is built from TRBV5-1 and TRBJ2-5; 7 nucleotides agree with TRBD1. J lost 4 bases, V lost 0 bases, and 6 bases had no gene match. This CDR3 is built from 15 residues. Germline CDR1 SGHRS, CDR2 YFSETQ. In DNA form, the CDR3 reads TGCGCCAGCAGCTTGGATGGGACAGTCACAGAGACCCAGTACTTC. Its translation: CASSLDGTVTETQYF.

V is TRBV7-3 and J is TRBJ2-7, with 8 bases matching TRBD1. The CDR3 is 14 residues long. The germline gives CDR1 SGHTA, CDR2 FQGTGA. The trim removed 5 bases at V and 2 bases at J, leaving 5 bases unmatched. CDR3 loop: CASSPWTGPYEQYF. In nucleotides, the CDR3 is TGTGCCAGCAGCCCCTGGACAGGGCCCTACGAGCAGTACTTC.